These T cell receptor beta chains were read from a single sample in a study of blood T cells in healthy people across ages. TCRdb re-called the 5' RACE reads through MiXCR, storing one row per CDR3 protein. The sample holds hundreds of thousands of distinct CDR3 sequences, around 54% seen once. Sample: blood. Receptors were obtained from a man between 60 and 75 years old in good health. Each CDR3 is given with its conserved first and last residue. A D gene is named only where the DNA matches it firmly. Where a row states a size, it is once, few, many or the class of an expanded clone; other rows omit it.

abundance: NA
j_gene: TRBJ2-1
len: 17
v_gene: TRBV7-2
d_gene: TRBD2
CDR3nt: TGTGCCAGCAGCTCCGGACTAGCGGGGGGGCGGTACAATGAGCAGTTCTTC
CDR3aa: CASSSGLAGGRYNEQFF

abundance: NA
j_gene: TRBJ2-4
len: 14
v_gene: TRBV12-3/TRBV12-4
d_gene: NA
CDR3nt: TGTGACAGCACTCCCGGTTCGGGTTTCAACATTCAGTACTTC
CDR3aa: CDSTPGSGFNIQYF

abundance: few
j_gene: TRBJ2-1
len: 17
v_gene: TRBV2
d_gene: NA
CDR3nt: TGTGCCAGCAGTGAAAGCGGGTCAGGAAGAACCTACAATGAGCAGTTCTTC
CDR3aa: CASSESGSGRTYNEQFF

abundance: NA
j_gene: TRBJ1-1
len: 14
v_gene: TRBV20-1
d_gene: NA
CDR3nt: TGCAGTGCTAGTAAGGGGGGGCAGAACACTGAAGCTTTCTTT
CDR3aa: CSASKGGQNTEAFF

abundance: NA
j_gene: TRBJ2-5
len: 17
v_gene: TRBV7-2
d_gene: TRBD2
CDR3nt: TGTGCCAGCAGCACCTCTAGCGGGGGGGCTGTGGGTGAGACCCAGTACTTC
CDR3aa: CASSTSSGGAVGETQYF

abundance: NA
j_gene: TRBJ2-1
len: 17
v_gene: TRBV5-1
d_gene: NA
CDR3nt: TGCGCCAGCAGCTTACCCCTCTCGGCGGATCCGTACAATGAGCAGTTCTTC
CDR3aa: CASSLPLSADPYNEQFF

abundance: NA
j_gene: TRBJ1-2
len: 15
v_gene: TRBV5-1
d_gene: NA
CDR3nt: TGCGCCAGCAGCTCTTCGGGGAAGAAAGGGGATGGCTACACCTTC
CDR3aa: CASSSSGKKGDGYTF

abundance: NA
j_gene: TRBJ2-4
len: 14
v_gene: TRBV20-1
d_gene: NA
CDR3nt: TGCAGTGCTCCCGGACAGCCCCACAAAAACATTCAGTACTTC
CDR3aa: CSAPGQPHKNIQYF

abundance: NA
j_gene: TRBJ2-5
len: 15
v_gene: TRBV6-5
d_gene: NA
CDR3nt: TGTGCCAGCAGTTATTCCCGGGGACGGGAGGAGACCCAGTACTTC
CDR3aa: CASSYSRGREETQYF

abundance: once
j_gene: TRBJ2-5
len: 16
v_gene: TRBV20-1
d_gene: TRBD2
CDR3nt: TGCAGTGCCCCCTCTAGCGGGGGGGCGTTCCAAGAGACCCAGTACTTC
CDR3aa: CSAPSSGGAFQETQYF

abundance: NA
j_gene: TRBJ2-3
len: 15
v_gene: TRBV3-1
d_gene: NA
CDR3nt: TGTGCCAGCAGCGAAACCGGGGGCGTCCCAGATACGCAGTATTTT
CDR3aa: CASSETGGVPDTQYF

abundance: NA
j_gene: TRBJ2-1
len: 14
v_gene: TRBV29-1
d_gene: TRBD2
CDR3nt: TGCAGCGTTGAAGGGACTAGCGGGGGGGATACGCAGTTCTTC
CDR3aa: CSVEGTSGGDTQFF

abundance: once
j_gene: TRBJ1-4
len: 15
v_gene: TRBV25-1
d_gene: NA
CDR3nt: TGTGCCAGCAGTGCTCTGACGGGGGCTAATGAAAAACTGTTTTTT
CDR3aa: CASSALTGANEKLFF

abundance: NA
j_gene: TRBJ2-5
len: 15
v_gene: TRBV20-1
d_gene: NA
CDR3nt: TGCAGTGCTAGAGACCCCCAGGGGGAGGGGGAGACCCAGTACTTC
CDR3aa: CSARDPQGEGETQYF

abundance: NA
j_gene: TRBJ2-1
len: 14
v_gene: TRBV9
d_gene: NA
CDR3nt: TGTACCAGCAGCGTAGGGCTAGGCAGGAATGAGCAGTTCTTC
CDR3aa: CTSSVGLGRNEQFF

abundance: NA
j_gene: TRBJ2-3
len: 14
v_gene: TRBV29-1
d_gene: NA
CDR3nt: TGCAGCGTTGTAGGGGTTGGGGCTACAGATACGCAGTATTTT
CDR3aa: CSVVGVGATDTQYF

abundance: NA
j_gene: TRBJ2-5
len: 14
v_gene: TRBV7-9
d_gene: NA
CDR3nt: TGTGCCAGCAGCCCATACAGGGACCAAGAGACCCAGTACTTC
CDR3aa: CASSPYRDQETQYF

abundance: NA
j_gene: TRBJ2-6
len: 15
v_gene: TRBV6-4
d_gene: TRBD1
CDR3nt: TGTGCCAGCAGTGACGCTGCTGGACAGGACAACGTCCTGACTTTC
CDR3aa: CASSDAAGQDNVLTF

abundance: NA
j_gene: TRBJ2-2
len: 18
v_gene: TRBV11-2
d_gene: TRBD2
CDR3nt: TGTGCCAGCGCCTCGGGACTAGCGGGGGGCGTGAACACCGGGGAGCTGTTTTTT
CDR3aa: CASASGLAGGVNTGELFF

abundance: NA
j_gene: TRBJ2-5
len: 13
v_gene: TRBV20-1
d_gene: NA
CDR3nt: TGCAGTGCTAGACCGGGACTCCAAGAGACCCAGTACTTC
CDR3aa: CSARPGLQETQYF

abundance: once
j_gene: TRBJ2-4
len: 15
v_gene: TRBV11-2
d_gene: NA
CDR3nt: TGTGCCAGCAGCGCGCAGAGGGGCGGACAAAACATTCAGTACTTC
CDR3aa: CASSAQRGGQNIQYF

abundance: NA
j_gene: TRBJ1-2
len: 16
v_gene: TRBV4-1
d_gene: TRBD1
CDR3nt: TGCGCCAGCAGCCACCGATATGGACAGGAACTTTATGGCTACACCTTC
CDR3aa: CASSHRYGQELYGYTF

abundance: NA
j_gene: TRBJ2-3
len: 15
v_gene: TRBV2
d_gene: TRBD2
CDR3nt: TGTGCCAGCAGTATAGCGGGGCTTAGCACAGATACGCAGTATTTT
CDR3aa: CASSIAGLSTDTQYF

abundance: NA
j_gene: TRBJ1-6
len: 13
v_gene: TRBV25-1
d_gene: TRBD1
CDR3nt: TGTGCCAGCACGGGACAGTATAATTCACCCCTCCACTTT
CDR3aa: CASTGQYNSPLHF

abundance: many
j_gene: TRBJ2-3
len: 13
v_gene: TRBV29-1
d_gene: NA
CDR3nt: TGCAGCGTTACAGGGTTCGGCACAGATACGCAGTATTTT
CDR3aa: CSVTGFGTDTQYF

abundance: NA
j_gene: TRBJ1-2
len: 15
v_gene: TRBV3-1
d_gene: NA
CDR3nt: TGTGCCAGCAGCCGCGGACAGAATACTAACTATGGCTACACCTTC
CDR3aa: CASSRGQNTNYGYTF

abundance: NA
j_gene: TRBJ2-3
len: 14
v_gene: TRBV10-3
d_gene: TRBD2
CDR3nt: TGTGCCGCTTCACTAGCGGGGGACACAGATAGGCAGTATTTT
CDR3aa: CAASLAGDTDRQYF

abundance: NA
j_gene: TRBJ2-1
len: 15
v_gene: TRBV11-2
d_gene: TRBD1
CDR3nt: TGTGCCAGCAGCTTACTGGGACAGGGGGCGCATGAGCAGTTCTTC
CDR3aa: CASSLLGQGAHEQFF

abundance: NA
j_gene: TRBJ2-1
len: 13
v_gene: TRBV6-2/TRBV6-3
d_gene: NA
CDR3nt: TGTGCCAGCAGTTACACACAGGGTACTGAGCAGTTCTTC
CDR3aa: CASSYTQGTEQFF

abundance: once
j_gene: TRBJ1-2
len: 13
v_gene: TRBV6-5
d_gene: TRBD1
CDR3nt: TGTGCCAGCAGGCAGGGGGGAGTCTATGGCTACACCTTC
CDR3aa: CASRQGGVYGYTF

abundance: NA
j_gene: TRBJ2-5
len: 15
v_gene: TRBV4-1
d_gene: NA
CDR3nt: TGCGCCAGCAGCCAAATCAGGGACATCTCCTACGGGCAGTACTTC
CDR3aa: CASSQIRDISYGQYF

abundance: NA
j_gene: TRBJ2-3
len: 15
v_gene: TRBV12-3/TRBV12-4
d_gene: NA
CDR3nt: TGTGCCAGCAGTTTAGTAGCGGATAGCACAGATACGCAGTATTTT
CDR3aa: CASSLVADSTDTQYF

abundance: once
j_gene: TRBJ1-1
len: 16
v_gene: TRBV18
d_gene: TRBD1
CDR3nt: TGTGCCAGCTCTTGGGGACAGGGCCTTATGAACACTGAAGCTTTCTTT
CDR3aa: CASSWGQGLMNTEAFF

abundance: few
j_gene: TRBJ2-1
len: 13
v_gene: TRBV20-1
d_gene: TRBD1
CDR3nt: TGCAGTGCTAGGGGACAGGTTTACAATGAGCAGTTCTTC
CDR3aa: CSARGQVYNEQFF

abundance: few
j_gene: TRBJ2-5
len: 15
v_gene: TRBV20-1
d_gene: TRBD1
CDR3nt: TGCAGTGCTAGAGATCCTGGACAGGGCCAAGAGACCCAGTACTTC
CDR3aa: CSARDPGQGQETQYF

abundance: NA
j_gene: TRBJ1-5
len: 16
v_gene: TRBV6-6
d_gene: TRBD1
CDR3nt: TGTGCCAGCAGTGACGACAGGGGAAGTGGCAATCAGCCCCAGCATTTT
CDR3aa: CASSDDRGSGNQPQHF

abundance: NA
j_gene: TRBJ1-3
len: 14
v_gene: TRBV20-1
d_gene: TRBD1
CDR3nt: TGCAGTGCCCAACAGGGGGCTTCTGGAAACACCATATATTTT
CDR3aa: CSAQQGASGNTIYF

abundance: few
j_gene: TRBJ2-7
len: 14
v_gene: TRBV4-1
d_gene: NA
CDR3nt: TGCGCCAGCAGCTCCCGGAGGGGCTCCTACGAGCAGTACTTC
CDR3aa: CASSSRRGSYEQYF

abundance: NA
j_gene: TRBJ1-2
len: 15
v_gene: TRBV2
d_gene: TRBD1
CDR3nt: TGTGCCAGCAGGAGGATGGACAGGGAAAACTATGGCTACACCTTC
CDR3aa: CASRRMDRENYGYTF

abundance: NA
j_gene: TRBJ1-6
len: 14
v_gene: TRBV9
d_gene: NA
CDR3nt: TGTGCCAGCAGCTCACGTAGAGACTATTCACCCCTCCACTTT
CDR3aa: CASSSRRDYSPLHF

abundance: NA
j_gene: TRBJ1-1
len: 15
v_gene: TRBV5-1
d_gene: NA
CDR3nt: TGCGCCAGCAGCTTAACCCCGAGACGGAGCACTGAAGCTTTCTTT
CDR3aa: CASSLTPRRSTEAFF

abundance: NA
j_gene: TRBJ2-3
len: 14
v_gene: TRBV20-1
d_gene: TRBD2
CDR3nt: TGCAGTGCTGGAAGCGGGGCTCGCGAAGATACGCAGTATTTT
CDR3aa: CSAGSGAREDTQYF

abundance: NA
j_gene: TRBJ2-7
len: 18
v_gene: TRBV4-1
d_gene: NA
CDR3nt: TGCGCCAGCAGCCAACCAATCCGGGGCCGACCTCTATCCTACGAGCAGTACTTC
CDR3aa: CASSQPIRGRPLSYEQYF

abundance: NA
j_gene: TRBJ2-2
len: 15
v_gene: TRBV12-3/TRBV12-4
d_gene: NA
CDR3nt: TGTGCCAGCAGCTCTCCTCCGTTGAACACCGGGGAGCTGTTTTTT
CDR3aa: CASSSPPLNTGELFF

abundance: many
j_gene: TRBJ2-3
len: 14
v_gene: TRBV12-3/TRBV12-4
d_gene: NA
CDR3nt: TGTGCCAGCAGTTTTGGGGTGACAGCAGATGCGCAGTATTTT
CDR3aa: CASSFGVTADAQYF